Below, 26 T cell receptor beta chains from the same sample are listed, as sequenced in a study of blood T cell repertoires in COVID-19. The method was immunoSEQ multiplex PCR; TCRdb's version includes in-frame clones alone and lacks a portion of them. The sample lists some 60,000 clones, 91% occurring once. The material sequenced was peripheral blood. The receptor source for this set is a man aged 60 to 69 with acute or convalescent COVID-19.

V is TRBV6-1 and J is TRBJ2-1; TRBD2 agrees at 16 bases. After removal of 4 bases from V and 15 bases from J, the junction contained 12 bases not matched to a gene. This CDR3 comprises 16 residues. Per the germline V gene, CDR1 is MNHNS and CDR2 is SASEGT. CDR3 DNA: TGTGCCAGCAGTGGGGGACTAGCGGGAGGGCCAAGCATTCCGTTCTTC. Its protein product is CASSGGLAGGPSIPFF.

V gene TRBV5-1 combines with J gene TRBJ1-5, with 7 positions matching TRBD1. This CDR3 has 15 amino acids. Looked up from germline, CDR1 is SGHRS and CDR2 is YFSETQ. The V and J ends lost 5 bases and 2 bases, in that order; junction bases with no gene match: 7. CDR3 coding DNA: TGCGCCAGCAGTCGGGACAGCGGAGGCAATCAGCCCCAGCATTTT. Translating gives CASSRDSGGNQPQHF.

This chain connects TRBV10-1 to TRBJ2-7; a weak D match, TRBD1 (6 bases). This CDR3 spans 13 amino acids. CDR1 is WNHNN, CDR2 SYGVQD, per germline (reference sequence). The CDR3 DNA sequence: TGCGCTATGTCCGGGACACCTGCCTACGAGCAGTACTTC. Translation gives CAMSGTPAYEQYF.

The CDR3 DNA follows: TGTGCCAGTAGTTTAGGGGAGCGGTCTTATCTCGTCGACAATGAGCAGTTCTTC. It is translated as CASSLGERSYLVDNEQFF. The chain links TRBV19 to TRBJ2-1; D could derive from TRBD1 or TRBD2 (5 bases each). This CDR3 region has 18 residues. Looked up from germline, CDR1 is LNHDA and CDR2 is SQIVND (reference sequence). Trimming shortened V by 5 bases and J by 5 bases, and 25 bases separated the two germline ends.

This chain links TRBV5-1 with TRBJ1-6; 9 bases are a match to TRBD1. Germline V gene sequence: CDR1 SGHRS, CDR2 YFSETQ. The CDR3 is 15 amino acids. V trimming: 0 bases; J trimming: 10 bases; junction bases outside the gene matches: 5. The CDR3 sequence: CASSLEGTGSSPLHF. CDR3 nucleotides: TGCGCCAGCAGCTTGGAAGGGACAGGGAGCTCACCCCTCCACTTT. The full variable domain, with the rest looked up from reference TRBV5-1 and TRBJ1-6, is KAGVTQTPRYLIKTRGQQVTLSCSPISGHRSVSWYQQTPGQGLQFLFEYFSETQRNKGNFPGRFSGRQFSNSRSEMNVSTLELGDSALYLCASSLEGTGSSPLHFGNGTRLTVT.

This sequence joins TRBV5-1 and TRBJ2-3, with 8 bases matching TRBD1. The CDR3 has 17 residues. The trim removed 3 bases at V and 4 bases at J, leaving 13 bases unmatched. From germline, CDR1 is SGHRS and CDR2 YFSETQ. CDR3 sequence (DNA): TGCGCCAGCAGCTCTTTAGGACAGGGCGGGTCGGCAGATACGCAGTATTTT. It is translated as CASSSLGQGGSADTQYF.

The CDR3 here is CASSLDSSYNEQFF. CDR3 DNA sequence: TGCGCCAGCAGCTTAGACAGCTCCTACAATGAGCAGTTCTTC. The chain employs TRBV5-1 and TRBJ2-1; TRBD1 is a possible D gene (5 bases). The CDR3 is made up of 14 amino acids. Per germline, CDR1 SGHRS and CDR2 YFSETQ. V was pared by 2 bases and J by 0 bases, with 6 bases between.

This chain's CDR3 is CASRASEGLTEAFF. The DNA of the CDR3 is TGTGCCAGCAGGGCCTCCGAGGGTTTGACTGAAGCTTTCTTT. The V call is TRBV7-9, the J call TRBJ1-1, with D hard to call. V was cut by 6 bases and J by 5 bases, with 16 bases left in between. Germline CDR1 and CDR2: SEHNR and FQNEAQ (reference sequence). The CDR3 has 14 residues. Full variable domain (missing parts from reference TRBV7-9 and TRBJ1-1): DTGVSQNPRHKITKRGQNVTFRCDPISEHNRLYWYRQTLGQGPEFLTYFQNEAQLEKSRLLSDRFSAERPKGSFSTLEIQRTEQGDSAMYLCASRASEGLTEAFFGQGTRLTVV.

The rearrangement uses TRBV10-3 and TRBJ1-5; 8 nucleotides agree with TRBD1. The CDR3 runs 14 residues. With 2 bases clipped from V and 6 bases from J, the junction kept 3 bases outside the gene matches. The germline V gene encodes CDR1 ENHRY and CDR2 SYGVKD. CDR3 amino acids: CAISEDRGGQPQHF. The CDR3 bases are TGTGCCATCAGTGAGGACAGGGGTGGTCAGCCCCAGCATTTT.

About this clone itself: The same CDR3 can be traced to other DNA sequences in this sample. V usage is TRBV4-2 and J usage is TRBJ2-1, with a tentative D call TRBD2 (5 bases). The CDR3 contains 14 residues. Germline-derived CDR1 and CDR2 are LGHNA and YNFKEQ. V was clipped by 0 bases and J by 4 bases, with 7 bases between them. The CDR3 loop is CASSQDRGYNEQFF. The CDR3 DNA sequence: TGTGCCAGCAGCCAAGACCGCGGGTACAATGAGCAGTTCTTC.

The chain combines TRBV28 with TRBJ2-1, with TRBD2 matching 10 bases. V gave up 1 base and J gave up 7 bases; unmatched junction bases: 16. Germline CDR1 is MDHEN and CDR2 is SYDVKM. This CDR3 spans 19 amino acids. The CDR3 loop reads CASSLLFWRLAGAGNEQFF. The CDR3, as DNA: TGTGCCAGCAGTTTATTGTTTTGGCGTCTAGCGGGAGCCGGGAATGAGCAGTTCTTC.

This clone was seen once. The chain joins TRBV7-2 to TRBJ2-1, with 10 positions matching TRBD2. The germline V gene has CDR1 SGHTA and CDR2 FQGNSA. The V segment lost 2 bases and the J segment 5 bases; nucleotides outside the gene matches: 6. This CDR3 has 16 amino acids. Here the CDR3 reads CASSLSASGRNNEQFF. In DNA form, the CDR3 reads TGTGCCAGCAGCTTATCGGCTAGCGGGAGAAACAATGAGCAGTTCTTC.

V gene TRBV28 combines with J gene TRBJ2-1; TRBD2 agrees at 11 bases. CDR1 is MDHEN, CDR2 SYDVKM, per germline. V trimming: 3 bases; J trimming: 7 bases; junction bases outside the gene matches: 11. This CDR3 spans 17 amino acids. Written as DNA, the CDR3 is TGTGCCAGCAGTTTCGGGGCTAGCGGGAGGAGGAGGAATGAGCAGTTCTTC. Residues: CASSFGASGRRRNEQFF.

The chain carries TRBV6-5 and TRBJ2-3; 10 bases align to TRBD2. Trimming cost V 10 bases and J 2 bases; bases outside gene matches: 9. This CDR3 region has 15 residues. Per the germline V gene, CDR1 is MNHEY and CDR2 is SVGAGI. The CDR3 nucleotides are TGTGCCACCTACCTGACTAGCGGGCCCACAGATACGCAGTATTTT. This encodes CATYLTSGPTDTQYF.

The chain carries TRBV30 and TRBJ1-4; D is unresolved. V lost 3 bases to trimming and J lost 7 bases, with 9 bases between them. Germline V gene sequence: CDR1 GTSNPN, CDR2 SVGIG (reference sequence). The CDR3 has 12 residues. The CDR3 bases are TGTGCCTGGAGAGGGAGCGGTGAAAAACTGTTTTTT. As protein: CAWRGSGEKLFF.

The CDR3 DNA follows: TGCGCCAGCAGCTTGATATCCGGGAGGGCCCCCGGGGAGCTGTTTTTT. Its protein is CASSLISGRAPGELFF. V usage is TRBV5-1 and J usage is TRBJ2-2, with 8 bases matching TRBD2. The CDR3 runs 16 residues. Looked up from germline, CDR1 is SGHRS and CDR2 is YFSETQ. V lost 1 base, J lost 6 bases, and 8 bases stayed unmatched.

This rearrangement joins TRBV5-1 to TRBJ1-3; 9 bases are a match to TRBD1. The V and J ends lost 0 bases and 2 bases, in that order; junction bases with no gene match: 6. Per germline, CDR1 SGHRS and CDR2 YFSETQ. This CDR3 spans 17 amino acids. CDR3 amino acids: CASSLGDRVRPGNTIYF. The CDR3 DNA follows: TGCGCCAGCAGCTTGGGGGACAGGGTGAGACCTGGAAACACCATATATTTT.

In DNA, the CDR3 is TGTGCCACCAGTGATTTCGGTCTTTATGAGCAGTTCTTC. It yields the protein CATSDFGLYEQFF. This sequence joins TRBV24-1 and TRBJ2-1; D ambiguous. The CDR3 runs 13 residues. CDR1 is KGHDR and CDR2 is SFDVKD in the germline V gene. V lost 1 base and J lost 8, with 8 bases in between.

The V and J genes are TRBV7-8 and TRBJ1-1; D not certain. This CDR3 comprises 14 residues. The germline CDR1 and CDR2 sequences are SGHVS and FQNEAQ. With 1 base removed from V and 0 bases from J, the gap between germline ends came to 6 bases. CDR3 nucleotides: TGTGCCAGCAGCTTAGACAGATTGAACACTGAAGCTTTCTTT. Its protein product is CASSLDRLNTEAFF.

CDR3 in amino acids: CASSVAGTGVTGELFF. The CDR3, as DNA: TGTGCCAGCAGCGTAGCCGGGACAGGGGTCACCGGGGAGCTGTTTTTT. The chain employs TRBV9 and TRBJ2-2; 10 bases match TRBD1. Germline CDR1 reads SGDLS; CDR2 reads YYNGEE. V dropped 0 bases and J dropped 4; count of bases not matched to a gene: 3. This CDR3 has 16 amino acids.

V is TRBV7-3 and J is TRBJ2-5; TRBD2 matches at 7 bases. With 5 bases clipped from V and 3 bases from J, the junction kept 12 bases outside the gene matches. The germline CDR1 and CDR2 sequences are SGHTA and FQGTGA. There are 16 residues in the CDR3. The CDR3 DNA sequence: TGTGCCAGCAGCCCCTCTAGGGCGGGAGTTGAAGAGACCCAGTACTTC. This gives the protein CASSPSRAGVEETQYF.

This chain connects TRBV9 to TRBJ2-2; weak D call: TRBD2 (6 bases). With 1 base removed from V and 8 bases from J, the gap between germline ends came to 18 bases. CDR3 size: 16 residues. Germline loops: CDR1 SGDLS, CDR2 YYNGEE. CDR3 residues: CASSVLAGPLAGELFF. As DNA, the CDR3 is TGTGCCAGCAGCGTATTGGCGGGGCCGCTGGCGGGGGAGCTGTTTTTT.

The V gene is TRBV19, the J gene TRBJ1-3; possible D gene TRBD1, 5 bases. The CDR3 runs 17 residues. Germline lookup yields CDR1 LNHDA and CDR2 SQIVND (reference sequence). Trimming cost V 6 bases and J 0 bases, with 18 bases left between them. CDR3 amino acids: CASSRRSGTDSGNTIYF. Written as DNA, the CDR3 is TGTGCCAGTAGCCGCCGTTCCGGGACTGACTCTGGAAACACCATATATTTT. Supplemented by reference TRBV19 and TRBJ1-3, the full variable domain reads DGGITQSPKYLFRKEGQNVTLSCEQNLNHDAMYWYRQDPGQGLRLIYYSQIVNDFQKGDIAEGYSVSREKKESFPLTVTSAQKNPTAFYLCASSRRSGTDSGNTIYFGEGSWLTVV.

The chain joins TRBV11-2 to TRBJ2-1; 13 bases are shared with TRBD2. This CDR3 comprises 19 residues. The germline gives CDR1 SGHAT, CDR2 FQNNGV. Trimming took 5 bases from V and 0 from J; bases not matched to a gene: 10. The DNA of the CDR3 is TGTGCCAGCAGCCTCGGACTAGCGGGAGCCTTGAGCTCCTACAATGAGCAGTTCTTC. Protein: CASSLGLAGALSSYNEQFF.

The rearrangement joins TRBV7-9 to TRBJ1-1; D gene ambiguous. The CDR3 has 14 residues. The V gene's germline CDR1 is SEHNR and CDR2 FQNEAQ (reference sequence). The V and J ends lost 0 bases and 5 bases respectively, with 10 bases between them. The CDR3 loop reads CASSLASGKTEAFF. CDR3 nucleotide sequence: TGTGCCAGCAGCTTAGCGTCGGGGAAAACTGAAGCTTTCTTT.

The genes are TRBV10-3 and TRBJ1-1; 9 bases are a match to TRBD1. The CDR3 consists of 16 residues. After removal of 0 bases from V and 3 bases from J, the junction contained 5 bases not matched to a gene. The germline gives CDR1 ENHRY, CDR2 SYGVKD. For the CDR3, the DNA is TGTGCCATCAGTGAGTCGGACAGGGGCGTTCACACTGAAGCTTTCTTT. Translating gives CAISESDRGVHTEAFF.